The entry below describes one T cell receptor (beta chain). Clinical histories supplied by participants themselves formed the basis of cohort assignment. The authors' processing: Amplification with reference gene primers provided the estimates of nucleated cell counts. TCRdb keeps only in-frame clones here, not all; method: immunoSEQ multiplex PCR. For V, J and clone size, that table is used; D and trimming come from the DNA. The sample holds about 140,000 clones, 60% to 80% seen once. The data originate from a study of blood T cell repertoires in COVID-19. Study in general: Sample material is recorded as cDNA or gDNA derived from T cells, B-cell-depleted T cells, or PBMCs.

This receptor was obtained from a woman aged 45-60 years who had recovered from COVID-19. The sequencing sample was made of PBMCs or T cells enriched from blood (not recorded which).

CDR3 sequence: CATSDPSGERSHSDTQYF. In DNA, the CDR3 is TGTGCCACCAGTGACCCTTCGGGGGAAAGGAGTCATTCAGATACGCAGTATTTT. The chain carries TRBV24-1 and TRBJ2-3; D is perhaps TRBD2 (6 bases). The CDR3 is 18 residues long. Germline V gene lookup returns CDR1 KGHDR and CDR2 SFDVKD. Between the trimmed V and J ends, which lost 4 bases and 4 bases, there was a span of 23 bases.